Listed below are T cell receptor beta chains from one sample, sequenced in a study of CD8 T cells in Susac syndrome. MiXCR, applied by TCRdb to the immunoSEQ multiplex PCR reads, yields one record per CDR3 protein. The sample consists of about 440,000 distinct CDR3 sequences, about 85% of them appearing once. The sequencing input was CD8+ T cells from PBMCs. Every receptor here comes from a human donor with multiple sclerosis. Each CDR3 is given with its conserved first and last residue. Fields, in order: clone size, J gene, D gene, V gene, CDR3 protein, CDR3 DNA. A D gene is named only where the DNA matches it firmly. Size tells how often a clone was seen (once, few, many) or the class of an expanded clone, and some rows leave it out.

.	TRBJ1-1	.	TRBV19	CASSILLNTEAFF	TGTGCCAGTAGTATCCTGCTGAACACTGAAGCTTTCTTT
.	TRBJ2-7	.	TRBV4-1	CASSQERSPQPIYEQYF	TGCGCCAGCAGCCAAGAGCGAAGTCCTCAGCCCATCTACGAGCAGTACTTC
.	TRBJ2-3	.	TRBV7-9	CASSLALGVGDTQYF	TGTGCCAGCAGCTTAGCGCTGGGGGTAGGCGATACGCAGTATTTT
.	TRBJ1-2	.	TRBV6-6	CASSYRGKIDGYTF	TGTGCCAGCAGTTACCGTGGGAAGATTGATGGCTACACCTTC
.	TRBJ2-1	.	TRBV19	CASSIWSVRNEQFF	TGTGCCAGTAGTATCTGGAGTGTTCGGAATGAGCAGTTCTTC
.	TRBJ1-1	.	TRBV7-9	CASSLPRVNTEAFF	TGTGCCAGCAGCTTACCCAGGGTGAACACTGAAGCTTTCTTT
once	TRBJ2-7	.	TRBV27	CASSPTGDVTGQQYF	TGTGCCAGCAGTCCGACAGGAGATGTAACAGGTCAGCAGTACTTC
.	TRBJ2-1	TRBD2	TRBV24-1	CATSDSGLANYNEQFF	TGTGCCACCAGTGATTCGGGACTAGCAAACTACAATGAGCAGTTCTTC
once	TRBJ2-2	.	TRBV4-1	CASSQGPLETGELFF	TGCGCCAGCAGCCAAGGGCCGTTGGAGACCGGGGAGCTGTTTTTT
.	TRBJ2-3	TRBD2	TRBV5-1	CASSTLGGSHLYTDTQYF	TGCGCCAGCAGCACCCTCGGGGGGTCTCATCTGTACACAGATACGCAGTATTTT
.	TRBJ1-5	.	TRBV19	CASSLGLAAPQHF	TGTGCCAGTAGTCTGGGACTCGCGGCGCCCCAGCATTTT
.	TRBJ1-6	TRBD1	TRBV30	CAWSVLPGQTNSPLHF	TGTGCCTGGAGTGTACTACCGGGACAGACCAATTCACCCCTCCACTTT
.	TRBJ2-7	.	TRBV5-6	CASSLQGRPEEQYF	TGTGCCAGCAGCTTACAGGGAAGGCCAGAAGAGCAGTACTTC
few	TRBJ2-7	.	TRBV19	CASSIVWSSYEQYF	TGTGCCAGTAGTATTGTGTGGAGCTCCTACGAGCAGTACTTC
.	TRBJ1-2	.	TRBV12-5	CASGLVDSRGYTF	TGTGCTAGTGGTTTGGTGGACAGCCGTGGCTACACCTTC
.	TRBJ2-3	.	TRBV28	CASAERGPRVDTQYF	TGTGCCAGTGCAGAAAGGGGACCCAGGGTGGATACGCAGTATTTT
.	TRBJ2-5	TRBD2	TRBV4-1	CASRQNTGGGAQETQYF	TGCGCCAGCAGACAAAATACAGGCGGGGGGGCCCAAGAGACCCAGTACTTC
.	TRBJ2-1	.	TRBV9	CASSVGGGPNNEQFF	TGTGCCAGCAGCGTCGGAGGGGGGCCCAACAATGAGCAGTTCTTC
.	TRBJ2-4	.	TRBV5-4	CASSLSYENIQYF	TGTGCCAGCAGCTTGTCCTACGAAAACATTCAGTACTTC
.	TRBJ2-1	.	TRBV6-2/TRBV6-3	CASSYAYNEQFF	TGTGCCAGCAGTTATGCTTACAATGAGCAGTTCTTC
.	TRBJ2-1	.	TRBV27	CASSLSTGYEQFF	TGTGCCAGCAGTTTATCGACGGGGTATGAGCAGTTCTTC
.	TRBJ2-2	.	TRBV3-1	CASSQDWNTGELFF	TGTGCCAGCAGCCAAGACTGGAACACCGGGGAGCTGTTTTTT
.	TRBJ2-2	TRBD1	TRBV28	CASSINRGQGLFNGELFF	TGTGCCAGCAGCATAAACCGGGGACAGGGCTTATTCAACGGGGAGCTGTTTTTT
.	TRBJ1-1	.	TRBV4-1	CASSQDQGRVTEAFF	TGCGCCAGCAGCCAAGATCAGGGCAGGGTCACTGAAGCTTTCTTT
.	TRBJ2-1	TRBD1	TRBV27	CASSRTGGRGEQFF	TGTGCCAGCAGTCGGACAGGGGGACGTGGTGAGCAGTTCTTC
few	TRBJ2-1	TRBD1	TRBV2	CASSEAGPGTGLDEQFF	TGTGCCAGCAGTGAAGCGGGCCCCGGGACAGGGTTGGATGAGCAGTTCTTC
.	TRBJ2-1	.	TRBV6-2/TRBV6-3	CASSSMGNEQFF	TGTGCCAGCAGTTCAATGGGTAATGAGCAGTTCTTC
.	TRBJ2-1	.	TRBV2	CASSDVTDESSYNEQFF	TGTGCCAGCAGTGATGTTACAGACGAGAGCTCCTACAATGAGCAGTTCTTC
.	TRBJ1-5	TRBD1	TRBV24-1	CATSEPENRGQAEYSNQPQHF	TGTGCCACCAGTGAGCCCGAGAACAGGGGGCAAGCGGAATATAGCAATCAGCCCCAGCATTTT
.	TRBJ1-1	.	TRBV2	CASRESLRMNTEAFF	TGTGCCAGCAGAGAGAGTCTGAGGATGAACACTGAAGCTTTCTTT
.	TRBJ2-7	TRBD2	TRBV4-1	CASSQDPRGTYEQYF	TGCGCCAGCAGCCAAGACCCGCGGGGGACCTACGAGCAGTACTTC
.	TRBJ2-1	TRBD2	TRBV11-2	CASSARLAALYNEQFF	TGTGCCAGCAGCGCCCGTCTAGCGGCTTTATACAATGAGCAGTTCTTC
.	TRBJ2-7	TRBD1	TRBV7-9	CASTQLGQGRIGNEQYF	TGTGCCAGCACCCAATTAGGACAGGGAAGGATTGGAAACGAGCAGTACTTC
.	TRBJ2-3	TRBD2	TRBV12-3/TRBV12-4	CASSFYPLAGASGQSTDTQYF	TGTGCCAGCAGTTTCTATCCCCTAGCGGGGGCGTCAGGTCAAAGCACAGATACGCAGTATTTT
.	TRBJ2-3	TRBD2	TRBV14	CASSQTSGPPLDTQYF	TGTGCCAGCAGCCAGACTAGCGGGCCCCCCTTGGATACGCAGTATTTT
once	TRBJ2-1	TRBD1	TRBV10-3	CAISESGQGYWEQFF	TGTGCCATCAGTGAGTCGGGACAGGGGTATTGGGAGCAGTTCTTC
.	TRBJ1-1	TRBD1	TRBV2	CASRYTRQGRGTEAFF	TGTGCCAGCAGGTACACCCGACAGGGAAGAGGCACTGAAGCTTTCTTT
.	TRBJ1-5	.	TRBV2	CASSRWDGQPQHF	TGTGCCAGCAGTCGGTGGGACGGGCAGCCCCAGCATTTT
.	TRBJ2-1	TRBD2	TRBV12-3/TRBV12-4	CASSSNSGRAYNEQFF	TGTGCCAGCAGTTCAAATAGCGGGAGGGCCTACAATGAGCAGTTCTTC
.	TRBJ2-3	.	TRBV5-8	CASSLDSAEYLAQYF	TGTGCCAGCAGCTTGGACTCGGCGGAGTACCTTGCGCAGTATTTT
.	TRBJ2-5	.	TRBV1	CTSSQDHKRLAGLGSETQYF	TGCACCAGCAGCCAAGATCATAAGAGGCTAGCGGGCCTTGGCTCGGAGACCCAGTACTTC
.	TRBJ1-5	.	TRBV5-6	CASSDGTSSAYSNQPQHF	TGTGCCAGCAGCGACGGGACGTCGAGTGCCTATAGCAATCAGCCCCAGCATTTT
.	TRBJ2-1	.	TRBV2	CASKAGNYNEQFF	TGTGCCAGCAAGGCCGGGAACTACAATGAGCAGTTCTTC